Each of the 15 T cell receptor beta chains below was sequenced from the same sample in a study of cytomegalovirus exposure and HLA in healthy donors. Assay: immunoSEQ multiplex PCR; the TCRdb copy retains only in-frame clones and omits some. The repertoire holds more than 120,000 clones, with about 87% as singletons. Sequenced sample: PBMCs. These receptors came from a man between 18 and 29 years old in good health and CMV-seropositive.

This chain links TRBV30 with TRBJ2-3; no clear D gene. Trimming removed 0 bases from V and 5 bases from J, with 6 bases in between. This CDR3 has 12 amino acids. Germline values: CDR1 GTSNPN, CDR2 SVGIG (reference sequence). This CDR3 reads CAWSVQRDTQYF. The CDR3 nucleotides read TGTGCCTGGAGTGTACAGAGAGATACGCAGTATTTT.

This clone was recorded only once. The chain joins TRBV5-8 to TRBJ1-5; the match to TRBD1 covers 10 bases. The germline gives CDR1 SGHTS, CDR2 YDEGEE. The J segment lost 2 bases and the V segment lost 0 bases, leaving 5 bases of the junction unmatched. This CDR3 contains 17 residues. The CDR3, as DNA: TGTGCCAGCAGCTTGGGACAGGGGGCTTTGGGCAATCAGCCCCAGCATTTT. As protein: CASSLGQGALGNQPQHF.

The rearrangement joins TRBV5-6 to TRBJ1-1; a weak D match, TRBD1 (6 bases). The CDR3 is 14 residues long. CDR1 is SGHDT, CDR2 YYEEEE, per germline. With 1 base removed from V and 5 bases from J, the gap between germline ends came to 12 bases. The CDR3 sequence: CASSLPGAFTEAFF. In DNA form, the CDR3 reads TGTGCCAGCAGCTTGCCAGGGGCTTTTACTGAAGCTTTCTTT.

This chain joins TRBV5-1 and TRBJ1-1, with TRBD1 matching 8 bases. With V trimmed by 0 bases and J by 1 base, 5 bases remained unmatched. Germline-derived CDR1 and CDR2 are SGHRS and YFSETQ. The CDR3 sequence is 16 residues long. The CDR3 loop is CASSLATGQGNTEAFF. DNA of the CDR3: TGCGCCAGCAGCTTGGCCACCGGACAGGGGAACACTGAAGCTTTCTTT.

This clone came up once. J is TRBJ2-3 and V is TRBV27; TRBD2 matches at 9 bases. The germline V gene has CDR1 MNHEY and CDR2 SMNVEV (reference sequence). The V and J ends lost 5 bases and 3 bases, in that order; junction bases with no gene match: 6. This CDR3 region has 15 residues. CDR3 coding DNA: TGTGCCAGCAGTCCTTCTAGCGGGGAGACAGATACGCAGTATTTT. This translates into CASSPSSGETDTQYF.

V and J are TRBV7-2 and TRBJ1-2; a weak D match, TRBD1 (5 bases). Trimming shortened V by 5 bases and J by 8 bases, and 18 bases separated the two germline ends. Germline V gene lookup returns CDR1 SGHTA and CDR2 FQGNSA. The length of the CDR3 is 14 residues. CDR3 loop: CASSPPGGLWGYTF. In DNA form, the CDR3 reads TGTGCCAGCAGCCCCCCGGGGGGATTGTGGGGCTACACCTTC.

This clone was observed a few times. V is TRBV5-1 and J is TRBJ1-1; D unresolved. Trimming pared 4 bases from V and 0 bases from J, leaving 13 bases between. The CDR3 has 15 residues. Germline loops: CDR1 SGHRS, CDR2 YFSETQ. CDR3 sequence: CASSISHGMNTEAFF. The CDR3 nucleotides are TGCGCCAGCAGCATTTCACACGGGATGAACACTGAAGCTTTCTTT.

The chain couples TRBV5-8 to TRBJ1-6; D might be TRBD1 (6 bases). V was clipped by 4 bases and J by 0 bases, with 11 bases between them. Looked up from germline, CDR1 is SGHTS and CDR2 is YDEGEE. This CDR3 is built from 16 residues. The CDR3 here is CASSITGSSYNSPLHF. The CDR3 nucleotides read TGTGCCAGCAGCATTACAGGGAGCTCCTATAATTCACCCCTCCACTTT.

V is TRBV6-1 and J is TRBJ2-5; TRBD1 matches 8 bases. Germline-derived CDR1 and CDR2 are MNHNS and SASEGT. CDR3 size: 14 residues. The V gene end was trimmed by 4 bases and the J gene end by 5 bases; junction bases not matched to a gene: 6. CDR3 in DNA: TGTGCCAGCAGTGTAACGACAGGGGCCGAGACCCAGTACTTC. This translates into CASSVTTGAETQYF.

This chain links TRBV30 with TRBJ1-2; D call uncertain. CDR1 is GTSNPN, CDR2 SVGIG, per germline (reference sequence). V gave up 1 base and J gave up 4 bases, with 7 bases separating them. CDR3 length: 12 residues. The DNA for the CDR3 is TGTGCCTGGAGTGAGAACTTCTATGGCTACACCTTC. Its translation is CAWSENFYGYTF.

The chain couples TRBV13 to TRBJ1-3; 8 bases are shared with TRBD1. Unmatched junction bases numbered 7, after V lost 5 bases and J lost 4 bases. The CDR3 length is 15 residues. The germline V gene encodes CDR1 PRHDT and CDR2 FYEKMQ (reference sequence). For the CDR3, the DNA is TGTGCCAGCAGCGCGACAGGGGCAGGGGGAAACACCATATATTTT. This codes for CASSATGAGGNTIYF.

V gene TRBV6-1 combines with J gene TRBJ2-7, with D unresolved. V dropped 11 bases and J dropped 0 bases, with 14 bases sitting between them. Germline assignment: CDR1 MNHNS and CDR2 SASEGT. The CDR3 totals 13 residues. For the CDR3, the DNA is TGTGCCCCCATGGCGGAGAGCTCCTACGAGCAGTACTTC. It yields the protein CAPMAESSYEQYF.

The rearrangement links TRBV5-5 to TRBJ2-5, with 7 nucleotides matching TRBD1. Germline V gene sequence: CDR1 SGHKS, CDR2 YYEKEE (reference sequence). CDR3 length equals 14 residues. Losses at the gene ends were 2 bases for V and 1 base for J; bases not matched to a gene: 2. CDR3 protein: CASSFGQVQETQYF. As DNA, the CDR3 is TGTGCCAGCAGCTTCGGACAGGTCCAAGAGACCCAGTACTTC.

The V call is TRBV2, the J call TRBJ2-3; tentatively, D is TRBD2 (5 bases). Germline loops: CDR1 SNHLY, CDR2 FYNNEI. The CDR3 sequence is 14 residues long. V lost 4 bases and J 5 bases, leaving 13 bases between the germline ends. The CDR3 protein is CASSGRRLEDTQYF. The CDR3 nucleotides are TGTGCCAGCAGTGGGCGGAGGCTGGAAGATACGCAGTATTTT.

The chain carries TRBV19 and TRBJ1-2; tentatively, D is TRBD1 (5 bases). The CDR3 has 14 amino acids. V shed 3 bases and J shed 4 bases, with 12 bases lying between them. CDR1 and CDR2 from the germline V gene are LNHDA and SQIVND (reference sequence). CDR3 nucleotides: TGTGCCAGTAGTATCCAGGGCCCGGGCTATGGCTACACCTTC. This gives the protein CASSIQGPGYGYTF.